This T cell receptor beta chain derives from a study of cytomegalovirus exposure and HLA in healthy donors. Amplification used 60 Vbeta primers and 13 Jbeta primers. Measured with immunoSEQ multiplex PCR; TCRdb has only the in-frame clones, and not every one. This table holds some 70,000 clones, 70% to 80% found once. Findings of the study overall: Some V segments, TRBV6-2 and TRBV6-3 among them, were indistinguishable and were therefore excluded. Earlier analysis yielded a pattern in which most TCR beta V segments were productive about 90% or about 30% of the time.

Concerning this clone itself: Its antigen is unknown.

Germline CDR1 reads SGHRS; CDR2 reads YFSETQ. V was pared by 4 bases and J by 0 bases, with 31 bases between. The CDR3 spans 21 residues. The chain joins TRBV5-1 to TRBJ1-2; D gene uncertain. Material for sequencing was PBMCs. The source of this sequence is a young man in good health and CMV-seronegative. The CDR3 here is CASSGSYSGWFDLGANYGYTF. In DNA form, the CDR3 reads TGCGCCAGCAGCGGAAGTTACTCGGGGTGGTTTGATTTGGGAGCTAACTATGGCTACACCTTC.